This TCR beta chain appears in the sequencing data of a study of CD8 T cells in ankylosing spondylitis. The CDR3 is 14 residues long. The germline V and J ends were trimmed by 2 bases and 7 bases, with 14 bases remaining between them. The germline V gene has CDR1 MNHEY and CDR2 SVGAGI. A quantitative 5'-RACE method, one with molecular barcodes, was used to make TCR beta libraries. TCRdb independently ran MiXCR on the 5' RACE reads; one entry per CDR3 protein. The repertoire holds 350,000 or so distinct CDR3 sequences, with approximately 14% as singletons. Study findings and constraints: Ankylosing spondylitis blood appeared to carry a characteristic TCR beta motif of roughly eight highly homologous variants. The authors found the disease-linked clones to be CD8+ and relatively rare in peripheral blood.

About this clonotype: What it binds is unknown.

Sequencing input: blood, either unsorted or a sorted T cell fraction (not recorded which). V gene TRBV6-5 combines with J gene TRBJ1-1; D perhaps matches TRBD1 (5 bases). The sequence was collected from a male donor with ankylosing spondylitis or in good health (not recorded which). CDR3 sequence: CASSYEGQGGEAFF. Written as DNA, the CDR3 is TGTGCCAGCAGTTACGAGGGCCAGGGCGGTGAAGCTTTCTTT.